This entry concerns a single TCR beta chain. The data stem from a study of blood T cell repertoires in COVID-19. Overall study context: PBMCs, B-cell-depleted T cells, or T cells were the source of the cDNA or gDNA that made up the material.

Original methodology: Quantification of nucleated cells was approximated via reference gene primer amplification. Profiled with immunoSEQ multiplex PCR; TCRdb holds only in-frame clones, not every one. That table supplies the V and J calls and clone size; D and trimming were determined from the DNA. In the table there are roughly 130,000 clones, about 87% of which are singletons. The length of the CDR3 is 14 residues. V was trimmed by 0 bases and J by 2 bases, leaving 7 bases between them. Germline CDR1 reads SGHVS; CDR2 reads FQNEAQ. The sample was peripheral blood. The chain links TRBV7-8 to TRBJ1-1; the D is unclear. The receptor was isolated from a woman aged 60 to 75 with acute or convalescent COVID-19. The CDR3 DNA follows: TGTGCCAGCAGCTTAGCAGAGGTAAACACTGAAGCTTTCTTT. Protein product: CASSLAEVNTEAFF.